The clone carrying this T cell receptor (beta chain) was recorded a few times. The data originate from a study of T cell changes during pregnancy in multiple sclerosis. Measured with immunoSEQ multiplex PCR; TCRdb has only the in-frame clones, and not every one. There are 65,000 to 75,000 clones in the sample; roughly 92% occur only once, and 3.7% lies in the top ten. Trimming stripped 3 bases from V and 9 bases from J, with 23 bases between. The CDR3 extends over 16 amino acids. Germline CDR1 reads SNHLY; CDR2 reads FYNNEI. Sequencing was performed on peripheral blood, taken after pregnancy. The chain joins TRBV2 to TRBJ1-1, with D possibly matching TRBD1 (6 bases). The clonotype originates from a female donor in good health, enrolled as a control in a pregnancy study. This CDR3 is CASSDQGQPRGNQAFF. Written as DNA, the CDR3 is TGTGCCAGCAGTGATCAGGGGCAGCCGAGGGGGAACCAAGCTTTCTTT.